These 5 T cell receptor beta chains came from one sample sequenced in a study of cytomegalovirus exposure and HLA in healthy donors. The repertoire was sequenced with immunoSEQ multiplex PCR; TCRdb's copy has only in-frame clones and lacks some. The sample shows 100,000 to 150,000 clones, approximately 94% of them seen only once. The sequencing input was PBMCs. Source of these receptors: a woman under 30 in good health and CMV-seronegative.

The genes are TRBV6-1 and TRBJ1-2; 12 bases match TRBD1. The CDR3 has 15 amino acids. CDR1 MNHNS and CDR2 SASEGT come from the germline V gene. Germline trimming cut 5 bases from V and 6 bases from J; bases unmatched to any gene: 7. This CDR3 is CASSTRGDRGHGYTF. The CDR3 nucleotides are TGTGCCAGCAGTACCCGAGGGGACAGGGGGCATGGCTACACCTTC.

The table lists this clone with a few counts. The genes are TRBV5-6 and TRBJ1-2; D perhaps matches TRBD1 (5 bases). Trimming shortened V by 1 base and J by 5 bases, and 12 bases separated the two germline ends. This CDR3 has 14 amino acids. The V gene's germline CDR1 is SGHDT and CDR2 YYEEEE. The CDR3 DNA is TGTGCCAGCAGCTTGCCCCGACAGCGATATGGCTACACCTTC. Translated: CASSLPRQRYGYTF.

Concerning this clone itself: The junction departs from germline at one end; a sequencing error may be responsible. The rearrangement uses TRBV6-1 and TRBJ1-5; D not resolved. Germline CDR1 and CDR2: MNHNS and SASEGT. The CDR3 has 13 residues. CDR3 amino acids: CASSELGNQPQHF. CDR3 nucleotide sequence: TGTGCCAGCAGCGAACTAGGCAACCAGCCCCAGCATTTT.

This clone occurred once. The chain combines TRBV6-5 with TRBJ2-7; perhaps TRBD2 as D (5 bases). V lost 5 bases, J lost 3 bases, and 11 bases lay in between. This CDR3 comprises 13 residues. CDR1 and CDR2 from the germline V gene are MNHEY and SVGAGI. CDR3 loop: CASSAREGYEQYF. DNA of the CDR3: TGTGCCAGCAGTGCACGAGAGGGCTACGAGCAGTACTTC.

The rearrangement links TRBV5-4 to TRBJ2-1; TRBD2 matches at 11 bases. With V trimmed by 3 bases and J by 4 bases, 6 bases remained unmatched. Looked up from germline, CDR1 is SGHNT and CDR2 is YYREEE (reference sequence). The CDR3 spans 16 residues. The CDR3 sequence: CASSSRTSGLYNEQFF. CDR3 nucleotides: TGTGCCAGCAGCTCCCGGACTAGCGGGCTTTACAATGAGCAGTTCTTC.